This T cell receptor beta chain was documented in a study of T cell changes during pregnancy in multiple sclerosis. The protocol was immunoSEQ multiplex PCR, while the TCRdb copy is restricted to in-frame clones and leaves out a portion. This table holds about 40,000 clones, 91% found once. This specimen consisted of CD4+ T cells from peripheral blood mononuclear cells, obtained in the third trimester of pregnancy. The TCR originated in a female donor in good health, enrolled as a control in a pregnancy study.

In nucleotides, the CDR3 is TGTGCCAGCAGGTTCTCGGGAGGGACGGTCTACGAGCAGTACTTC. Protein sequence: CASRFSGGTVYEQYF. The gene calls are TRBV2 and TRBJ2-7; 8 bases map to TRBD2. Germline CDR1 is SNHLY and CDR2 is FYNNEI. Trimming at V came to 6 bases and at J to 3 bases, leaving 10 bases not matched to a gene. This CDR3 is 15 amino acids long.